The 18 T cell receptor beta chains in this list originate from one sample, sequenced in a study of sequential checkpoint blockade in melanoma. Profiled with immunoSEQ multiplex PCR; TCRdb holds only in-frame clones, not every one. Among some 31,000 clones listed, about 88% were seen once. Treatment described: randomized to nivolumab then ipilimumab (arm A) or the reverse (arm B). The sample consisted of CD8+ T cells sorted from blood (inferred from file names), taken from a patient given nivolumab and ipilimumab in sequence. Receptors originate from a human donor with melanoma.

This clone has just one count. The chain has TRBV19 and TRBJ2-2, with a weak D call TRBD2 (5 bases). The CDR3 runs 16 residues. Germline CDR1 reads LNHDA; CDR2 reads SQIVND (reference sequence). V was cut by 3 bases and J by 5 bases, with 16 bases left in between. CDR3: CASSMLPAGPTGELFF. The CDR3 nucleotides read TGTGCCAGTAGTATGCTGCCGGCGGGCCCAACCGGGGAGCTGTTTTTT.

The CDR3 sequence: CASSRPGTGGNIQYF. For the CDR3, the DNA is TGTGCCAGCAGCCGCCCTGGGACAGGGGGAAACATTCAGTACTTC. The rearrangement links TRBV6-5 to TRBJ2-4; TRBD1 matches 11 bases. The ends lost 6 bases at V and 6 bases at J; junction bases unmatched: 7. CDR1 is MNHEY, CDR2 SVGAGI, per germline. There are 15 residues in the CDR3.

The J gene is TRBJ2-2, the V gene TRBV5-4, with TRBD2 identical over 9 bases. Per the germline V gene, CDR1 is SGHNT and CDR2 is YYREEE (reference sequence). V dropped 5 bases and J dropped 5; count of bases not matched to a gene: 13. The CDR3 runs to 17 residues. The chain's CDR3 is CASSLSTGTSRTGELFF. The DNA for the CDR3 is TGTGCCAGCAGTCTCTCCACCGGGACTAGCCGAACCGGGGAGCTGTTTTTT.

The chain employs TRBV6-5 and TRBJ2-1, with 9 bases that match TRBD1. V lost 6 bases to trimming and J lost 7 bases; unmatched junction nucleotides: 7. Germline V gene sequence: CDR1 MNHEY, CDR2 SVGAGI. CDR3 length: 14 amino acids. DNA for the CDR3: TGTGCCAGCAGCCCCGGGACAGGGCTGAATGAGCAGTTCTTC. Amino acids: CASSPGTGLNEQFF.

Here the CDR3 reads CASSIPGTGASYEQYF. The DNA of the CDR3 is TGTGCCAGCAGTATACCCGGGACAGGGGCGTCCTACGAGCAGTACTTC. V gene TRBV28 combines with J gene TRBJ2-7; 10 nucleotides agree with TRBD1. This CDR3 spans 16 amino acids. Germline V gene lookup returns CDR1 MDHEN and CDR2 SYDVKM. Trimming took 5 bases from V and 1 from J; bases not matched to a gene: 8. Drawing the rest from reference TRBV28 and TRBJ2-7, the complete variable domain is DVKVTQSSRYLVKRTGEKVFLECVQDMDHENMFWYRQDPGLGLRLIYFSYDVKMKEKGDIPEGYSVSREKKERFSLILESASTNQTSMYLCASSIPGTGASYEQYFGPGTRLTVT.

This clone was detected only a few times. V and J are TRBV6-6 and TRBJ2-2; TRBD1 matches at 8 bases. The germline V gene has CDR1 MNHNY and CDR2 SVGAGI (reference sequence). The CDR3 totals 15 residues. Trimming removed 5 bases from V and 7 bases from J; junction bases left unmatched: 9. This CDR3 is CASSNYRGTVGELFF. CDR3 nucleotide sequence: TGTGCCAGCAGTAACTACAGGGGGACAGTCGGGGAGCTGTTTTTT.

This chain joins TRBV7-9 and TRBJ1-5, with 8 bases aligning to TRBD1. J gave up 6 bases and V 5 bases, and 12 bases lay outside the gene matches. The CDR3 extends over 16 amino acids. Per the germline V gene, CDR1 is SEHNR and CDR2 is FQNEAQ (reference sequence). The CDR3 DNA reads as TGTGCCAGCAGCCGTGGGGCAGGGGGCGCAGTTCAGCCCCAGCATTTT. Amino acid sequence: CASSRGAGGAVQPQHF.

The CDR3 region is CASSPPKGANLYEQYF. In DNA, the CDR3 is TGTGCCAGCAGCCCCCCAAAGGGGGCAAATCTCTACGAGCAGTACTTC. V is TRBV2 and J is TRBJ2-7; 7 nucleotides line up with TRBD1. Losses at the gene ends were 6 bases for V and 3 bases for J; bases not matched to a gene: 14. Germline values: CDR1 SNHLY, CDR2 FYNNEI. This CDR3 spans 16 amino acids.

The chain uses TRBV9 and TRBJ2-5, with TRBD1 as a possible D gene (5 bases). TRBJ2-7 explains the end of the DNA better; the J call may be wrong. Germline values: CDR1 SGDLS, CDR2 YYNGEE. The CDR3 has 14 residues. CDR3 protein: CASSVGTRSYEQYF. As DNA, the CDR3 is TGTGCCAGCAGCGTAGGGACACGTTCCTACGAGCAGTACTTC.

The chain recombines TRBV7-9 with TRBJ2-5, with TRBD1 matching over 8 bases. Germline V gene data show CDR1 as SEHNR and CDR2 as FQNEAQ (reference sequence). This CDR3 has 14 residues. The V and J ends lost 4 bases and 5 bases, in that order; junction bases with no gene match: 6. The CDR3 here is CASSWTGSVETQYF. CDR3 sequence (DNA): TGTGCCAGCAGCTGGACAGGGTCGGTGGAGACCCAGTACTTC.

This chain uses TRBV6-5 with TRBJ1-5; D may be TRBD1 (6 bases). From germline, CDR1 is MNHEY and CDR2 SVGAGI. V was clipped by 6 bases and J by 0 bases, with 12 bases between them. CDR3 length: 15 residues. The CDR3 nucleotides read TGTGCCAGCAGCCCGGGACACCATAGCAATCAGCCCCAGCATTTT. This sequence encodes CASSPGHHSNQPQHF.

The V and J genes are TRBV6-5 and TRBJ2-7, with 7 nucleotides matching TRBD2. In germline, CDR1 is MNHEY, CDR2 SVGAGI. V shed 6 bases, J shed 6 bases, and the junction held 5 bases outside the gene matches. CDR3 length equals 12 residues. In DNA form, the CDR3 reads TGTGCCAGCAGGACGGGCGGGGGCGAGCAGTACTTC. Translated: CASRTGGGEQYF.

The genes are TRBV7-9 and TRBJ2-7, with TRBD1 matching 7 bases. The germline V gene has CDR1 SEHNR and CDR2 FQNEAQ (reference sequence). The CDR3 has 14 amino acids. V was pared by 2 bases and J by 0 bases, with 1 base of the junction left unmatched. The CDR3 DNA reads TGTGCCAGCAGCTTAAGACAGGGCTCCTACGAGCAGTACTTC. It specifies CASSLRQGSYEQYF.

This sequence joins TRBV10-3 and TRBJ1-5; 10 positions match TRBD1. CDR1 and CDR2 from the germline V gene are ENHRY and SYGVKD. The V segment lost 8 bases and the J segment 0 bases; nucleotides outside the gene matches: 1. The CDR3 is 14 residues long. The CDR3 DNA is TGTGCCATCGGACAGGGGGTTAGCAATCAGCCCCAGCATTTT. Encoded protein: CAIGQGVSNQPQHF.

The chain uses TRBV6-4 and TRBJ2-3; D may be TRBD1 (6 bases). V lost 0 bases, J lost 7 bases, and 8 bases lay in between. From germline, CDR1 is MRHNA and CDR2 SNTAGT. The CDR3 length is 13 residues. The CDR3 DNA follows: TGTGCCAGCAGTGACTCAGGGACAAATACGCAGTATTTT. Amino acid sequence: CASSDSGTNTQYF.

This clone was counted only a few times. The chain links TRBV7-2 to TRBJ2-2; maybe TRBD2 (6 bases). CDR3 size: 14 residues. Trimming cost V 3 bases and J 4 bases, with 9 bases left between them. In germline, CDR1 is SGHTA, CDR2 FQGNSA. CDR3 DNA: TGTGCCAGCAGCTTGGGAGGAATCACCGGGGAGCTGTTTTTT. This gives the protein CASSLGGITGELFF.

The rearrangement uses TRBV5-4 and TRBJ2-5; 7 bases align to TRBD1. Trimming took 4 bases from V and 8 from J; bases not matched to a gene: 8. The CDR3 runs to 13 residues. Germline V gene sequence: CDR1 SGHNT, CDR2 YYREEE (reference sequence). This chain's CDR3 is CASSLDRSDTQYF. As DNA, the CDR3 is TGTGCCAGCAGCCTGGACAGGTCGGATACCCAGTACTTC.

This chain joins TRBV7-8 and TRBJ2-1; TRBD2 matches 14 bases. The germline gives CDR1 SGHVS, CDR2 FQNEAQ. V shed 1 base, J shed 2 bases, and the junction held 4 bases outside the gene matches. This CDR3 spans 18 amino acids. Here the CDR3 DNA reads TGTGCCAGCAGCTTAGGACTAGCGGGAGGGACTACCTACAATGAGCAGTTCTTC. Its protein product is CASSLGLAGGTTYNEQFF.